This TCR beta chain was recovered during a study of ipilimumab plus nivolumab after autologous stem cell transplantation. Study-wide results and caveats: Authors suggest TCR repertoire, Treg phenotype and gut microbiota support further study.

With V trimmed by 4 bases and J by 5 bases, 3 bases remained unmatched. The CDR3 has 13 residues. CDR1 and CDR2 from the germline V gene are SNHLY and FYNNEI. Some clones are missing from TCRdb's copy, which holds only in-frame ones; the method was immunoSEQ multiplex PCR. The profile shows fewer than 85,000 clones, about 83% of them singletons. Checkpoint therapy with ipilimumab 1 mg/kg began 14 to 28 days after transplant. Comments on this clone: Its antigen remains unknown.

The chain recombines TRBV2 with TRBJ2-5; TRBD1 matches at 8 bases. The sequence was obtained from a male donor with diffuse large B-cell lymphoma. The sequences come from PBMCs, collected in a trial of ipilimumab plus nivolumab as post-transplant consolidation. CDR3 region: CASSAGGRETQYF. The CDR3 DNA sequence: TGTGCCAGCAGTGCAGGGGGCAGGGAGACCCAGTACTTC.